This T cell receptor (beta chain) was identified during a study of beta chain features in type 1 diabetes. Germline CDR1 reads GTSNPN; CDR2 reads SVGIG (reference sequence). The CDR3 contains 14 residues. V lost 3 bases to trimming and J lost 0 bases, with 10 bases between them. CD4+ cells of the naive, central memory, regulatory and stem cell-like memory types were sorted via CD45RO/CCR7/CD25/CD127/CD95/CD27. Sequenced material consisted of expressed TCRB transcripts (all of the isolated RNA was reverse transcribed). Profiled with immunoSEQ multiplex PCR; TCRdb holds only in-frame clones, not every one. The sample comprises around 99,000 clones, around 40% of which are singletons, and about 0.063% rests with the top ten. This clone was observed a handful of times.

The genes are TRBV30 and TRBJ2-3, with a possible D match to TRBD2 (5 bases). The sequence was obtained from a woman between 18 and 29 years old in good health. What was sequenced was stem cell memory CD4+ T cells from blood. The CDR3 nucleotides read TGTGCCTGGAGACAGACGGGGAGCACAGATACGCAGTATTTT. Its translation: CAWRQTGSTDTQYF. Variable domain in full (rest from reference TRBV30 and TRBJ2-3): SQTIHQWPATLVQPVGSPLSLECTVEGTSNPNLYWYRQAAGRGLQLLFYSVGIGQISSEVPQNLSASRPQDRQFILSSKKLLLSDSGFYLCAWRQTGSTDTQYFGPGTRLTVL.